This paragraph reports one T cell receptor beta chain. Trimming shortened V by 1 base and J by 5 bases, and 18 bases separated the two germline ends. Germline values: CDR1 MGHRA, CDR2 YSYEKL. The CDR3 has 17 residues. The data were obtained in a study of T cell changes during pregnancy in multiple sclerosis. Profiling relied on immunoSEQ multiplex PCR, and the TCRdb table lists in-frame clones only, not all of them. Of fewer than 35,000 clones listed, around 93% are singletons. This sequence originates from a female donor in good health, enrolled as a control in a pregnancy study. The chain uses TRBV4-1 and TRBJ1-5; D gene unclear. Sequenced material: CD4+ T cells from peripheral blood mononuclear cells, taken in the third trimester of pregnancy. CDR3 loop: CASSQVLAGISYQPQHF. CDR3 bases: TGCGCCAGCAGCCAAGTATTAGCCGGGATATCGTATCAGCCCCAGCATTTT.